This T cell receptor beta chain was sequenced in a study of early T cells in non-severe SARS-CoV-2 infection. Whole-study context: Unpaired chains resulted from sequencing bulk RNA of unsorted whole blood.

The library protocol tagged individual cDNA molecules with unique molecular identifiers. TCRdb reprocessed the 5' RACE reads with MiXCR, giving one entry per CDR3 protein. The table shows about 35,000 distinct CDR3 sequences, with roughly 5.4% occurring only once. This clonotype was observed many times. The length of the CDR3 is 16 residues. V lost 2 bases and J lost 2, with 14 bases in between. Germline V lookup: CDR1 MDHEN, CDR2 SYDVKM. The material sequenced was whole blood, taken at baseline. The clonotype comes from an adult who was a healthcare worker with PCR-confirmed SARS-CoV-2 infection or an uninfected control (not recorded which). The chain has TRBV28 and TRBJ2-3; D is unresolved. Here the CDR3 reads CASSLTSSYITDTQYF. The CDR3 nucleotides are TGTGCCAGCAGTTTAACCAGCTCTTACATCACAGATACGCAGTATTTT.